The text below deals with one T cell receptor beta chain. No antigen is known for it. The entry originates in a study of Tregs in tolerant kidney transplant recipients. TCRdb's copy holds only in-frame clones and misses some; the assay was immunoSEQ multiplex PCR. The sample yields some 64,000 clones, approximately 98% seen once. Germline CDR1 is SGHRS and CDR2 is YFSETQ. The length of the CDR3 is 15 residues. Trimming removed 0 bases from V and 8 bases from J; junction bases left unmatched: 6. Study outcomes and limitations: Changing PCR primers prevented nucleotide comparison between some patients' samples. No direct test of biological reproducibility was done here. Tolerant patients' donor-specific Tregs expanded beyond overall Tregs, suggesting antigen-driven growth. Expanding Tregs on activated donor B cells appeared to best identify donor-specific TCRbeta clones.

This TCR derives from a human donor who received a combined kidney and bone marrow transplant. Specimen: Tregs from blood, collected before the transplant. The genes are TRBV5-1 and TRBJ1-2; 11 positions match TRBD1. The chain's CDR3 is CASSLDGQGAGGYTF. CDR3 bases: TGCGCCAGCAGCTTGGACGGACAGGGGGCAGGAGGCTACACCTTC.